This TCR beta chain derives from a study of CD8+CD57+ T cells in acquired aplastic anemia. In the study overall: Sorted CD4+ plus CD8+ cells gave DNA averaging about 3.2 ug.

Investigators profiled TCR beta VDJ and CDR3 from genomic DNA template. TCRdb reanalysed the reads using MiXCR and keeps one entry per CDR3 protein. Found here are about 270,000 distinct CDR3 sequences, around 60% of them singletons; the top ten hold approximately 8.2%. Trimming cost V 3 bases and J 4 bases; bases outside gene matches: 7. The CDR3 loop spans 16 amino acids. Germline lookup yields CDR1 MGHDK and CDR2 SYGVNS. The receptor's source is a human donor with severe aplastic anemia or a healthy control (not recorded which). The source material was sorted CD4+, CD8+, or CD8+CD57+ T cells (not recorded which) from PBMCs. V usage is TRBV25-1 and J usage is TRBJ1-2; TRBD1 matches 11 bases. The CDR3 bases are TGTGCCAGCAGTGACTCGATCGGACAGGGGGCCTATGGCTACACCTTC. Translation gives CASSDSIGQGAYGYTF.